The T cell receptor (beta chain) under discussion was sequenced for a study of blood T cell repertoires in COVID-19. Study context: Samples came from the United States, Italy and Spain, spanning acute and convalescent COVID-19. PBMCs, B-cell-depleted T cells, or T cells provided the cDNA or gDNA that made up the material.

The CDR3 runs to 16 residues. Trimming cost V 5 bases and J 1 base; bases outside gene matches: 7. Germline assignment: CDR1 SGHTA and CDR2 FQGNSA. In the original processing: For nucleated cells, counts were estimated from reference gene primer amplification. Using immunoSEQ multiplex PCR, the repertoire was profiled, and TCRdb retains in-frame clones only, with some absent. V and J calls and clone size follow that table, whereas D and trimming were derived from the DNA. The sample gives about 110,000 clones, about 85% of which show up once; approximately 13% is in the top ten. The origin of this receptor is a human donor in a cohort sampled during active COVID-19. This chain connects TRBV7-2 to TRBJ1-1; 10 bases are a match to TRBD1. The sequencing sample was made of peripheral blood. The CDR3 loop reads CASSPDRGRGNTEAFF. Here the CDR3 DNA reads TGTGCCAGCAGCCCTGACAGGGGGCGTGGGAACACTGAAGCTTTCTTT.